The next 21 T cell receptor beta chains were all read from a single sample in a study of blood T cell repertoires in COVID-19. Libraries were prepared by immunoSEQ multiplex PCR; TCRdb keeps only in-frame clonotypes and omits some of them. Of around 100,000 clones listed, 80% to 90% were seen once; the top ten hold around 5.2%. The sample consisted of peripheral blood. The receptors shown here come from a man older than 75 with COVID-19, enrolled during active disease.

Written as DNA, the CDR3 is TGTGCCAGCTCACCACAGGAGTACAATGAGCAGTTCTTC. Protein product: CASSPQEYNEQFF. This chain joins TRBV18 and TRBJ2-1; D gene unclear. CDR1 and CDR2 (germline): KGHSH, LQKENI. This CDR3 comprises 13 residues. With 1 base removed from V and 4 bases from J, the gap between germline ends came to 5 bases.

The CDR3 protein is CASSEVAGGPNNEQFF. The CDR3 DNA reads TGCGCCAGCAGTGAGGTAGCGGGGGGGCCGAACAATGAGCAGTTCTTC. The chain joins TRBV10-1 to TRBJ2-1; 11 bases fit TRBD2. V was clipped by 2 bases and J by 5 bases; unmatched bases: 5. CDR3 length: 16 amino acids. Germline CDR1 is WNHNN and CDR2 is SYGVQD (reference sequence).

The chain couples TRBV19 to TRBJ1-2, with TRBD1 identical over 7 bases. CDR1 is LNHDA and CDR2 is SQIVND in the germline V gene (reference sequence). Trimming at V came to 8 bases and at J to 4 bases, leaving 10 bases not matched to a gene. The CDR3 runs 14 residues. The CDR3 region has the DNA TGTGCCAGTTCATTAGGAGGGGGCGTCTATGGCTACACCTTC. It codes for CASSLGGGVYGYTF.

The chain recombines TRBV7-2 with TRBJ1-5; 8 bases are a match to TRBD1. Germline values: CDR1 SGHTA, CDR2 FQGNSA. V was pared by 1 base and J by 10 bases, with 9 bases of the junction left unmatched. This CDR3 contains 15 residues. CDR3 coding DNA: TGTGCCAGCAGCTTAGACGGGACAGGCAATGGACCCCAGCATTTT. Its protein product is CASSLDGTGNGPQHF.

The chain links TRBV6-2 or TRBV6-3 to TRBJ2-7; a possible D gene is TRBD1 (6 bases). The CDR3 is 17 residues long. The germline V gene encodes CDR1 MNHEY and CDR2 SVGEGT. V lost 2 bases and J lost 2, with 19 bases in between. DNA for the CDR3: TGTGCCAGCAGTTACGGCTCAACAGGGCCCCTAACCTACGAGCAGTACTTC. This gives the protein CASSYGSTGPLTYEQYF.

The V gene is TRBV29-1, the J gene TRBJ1-4; D is unresolved. The CDR3 covers 12 residues. CDR1 and CDR2 (germline): SQVTM, ANQGSEA. V was shortened by 4 bases and J by 7 bases, with 10 bases between the two germline ends. In nucleotides, the CDR3 is TGCAGCGTTGGAGGGCTGGGTGAAAAACTGTTTTTT. Translating gives CSVGGLGEKLFF.

There are a few counts of this clone. The J gene is TRBJ2-4, the V gene TRBV28; tentatively, D is TRBD2 (5 bases). The CDR3 covers 15 residues. CDR1 is MDHEN, CDR2 SYDVKM, per germline. V lost 6 bases to trimming and J lost 0 bases, with 12 bases between them. CDR3 in DNA: TGTGCCAGCAGGCTCGGAGGACCAGCCAAAAACATTCAGTACTTC. Translating it yields CASRLGGPAKNIQYF.

The chain joins TRBV29-1 to TRBJ1-4; D call uncertain. CDR1 is SQVTM and CDR2 is ANQGSEA in the germline V gene. This CDR3 comprises 13 residues. Trimming pared 4 bases from V and 0 bases from J, leaving 6 bases between. In nucleotides, the CDR3 is TGCAGCGTTGCGGTTGCAACTAATGAAAAACTGTTTTTT. It translates to CSVAVATNEKLFF.

CDR3 protein: CASSRPAGTPKMNTEAFF. The CDR3 DNA reads as TGTGCCAGTAGTCGACCAGCCGGGACTCCTAAAATGAACACTGAAGCTTTCTTT. J is TRBJ1-1 and V is TRBV19, with a possible D match to TRBD1 (5 bases). The germline V gene encodes CDR1 LNHDA and CDR2 SQIVND (reference sequence). The CDR3 runs 18 residues. Trimming took 5 bases from V and 0 from J, leaving 22 bases between them. The full variable domain, its missing parts supplied by reference TRBV19 and TRBJ1-1, is DGGITQSPKYLFRKEGQNVTLSCEQNLNHDAMYWYRQDPGQGLRLIYYSQIVNDFQKGDIAEGYSVSREKKESFPLTVTSAQKNPTAFYLCASSRPAGTPKMNTEAFFGQGTRLTVV.

V is TRBV13 and J is TRBJ2-1; TRBD2 aligns across 11 bases. V was clipped by 6 bases and J by 7 bases; unmatched bases: 8. The CDR3 covers 15 residues. Per the germline V gene, CDR1 is PRHDT and CDR2 is FYEKMQ (reference sequence). The chain's CDR3 is CASRYSGRGRNEQFF. The CDR3, as DNA: TGTGCCAGCAGGTATAGCGGGAGGGGTAGAAATGAGCAGTTCTTC.

This chain connects TRBV9 to TRBJ2-1; 8 positions match TRBD2. This CDR3 spans 15 amino acids. V shed 4 bases and J 1 base; nucleotides not matched to a gene: 4. The germline CDR1 and CDR2 sequences are SGDLS and YYNGEE. The CDR3 region has the DNA TGTGCCAGCAGCATTAGCGGGACTTCCTACAATGAGCAGTTCTTC. Amino acids: CASSISGTSYNEQFF.

The rearrangement joins TRBV28 to TRBJ2-7, with TRBD1 identical over 9 bases. This CDR3 spans 16 amino acids. The V and J ends lost 4 bases and 3 bases, in that order; junction bases with no gene match: 10. Germline assignment: CDR1 MDHEN and CDR2 SYDVKM. The CDR3 region has the DNA TGTGCCAGCAGTTCTACCCGGACAGGGGCAAGCTACGAGCAGTACTTC. Its protein is CASSSTRTGASYEQYF.

The chain carries TRBV3-1 (or the pseudogene TRBV3-2) and TRBJ1-2; D might be TRBD1 (5 bases). CDR3 length: 17 residues. V was cut by 1 base and J by 0 bases, with 15 bases left in between. The germline V gene encodes CDR1 LGHDT and CDR2 YNNKEL (reference sequence). Here the CDR3 DNA reads TGTGCCAGCAGCCAAGTGCCCCGGACACTCCCTAACTATGGCTACACCTTC. This encodes CASSQVPRTLPNYGYTF.

The gene calls are TRBV18 and TRBJ1-5, with 10 bases lining up with TRBD1. The germline CDR1 and CDR2 sequences are KGHSH and LQKENI. This CDR3 region has 13 residues. V lost 6 bases and J lost 8; bases outside the gene matches: 4. Here the CDR3 reads CASSLGQGEPQHF. The CDR3 DNA follows: TGTGCCAGCTCCCTCGGACAGGGGGAGCCCCAGCATTTT.

The table lists this clone with a few counts. This chain joins TRBV14 and TRBJ2-1; TRBD1 aligns across 9 bases. This CDR3 is 14 amino acids long. The germline V gene encodes CDR1 SGHDN and CDR2 FVKESK. Germline trimming cut 4 bases from V and 9 bases from J; bases unmatched to any gene: 7. CDR3 DNA: TGTGCCAGCAGCCCCAGGACAGGGGTGATTGAGCAGTTCTTC. This sequence encodes CASSPRTGVIEQFF. The full variable domain, its missing parts supplied by reference TRBV14 and TRBJ2-1, is EAGVTQFPSHSVIEKGQTVTLRCDPISGHDNLYWYRRVMGKEIKFLLHFVKESKQDESGMPNNRFLAERTGGTYSTLKVQPAELEDSGVYFCASSPRTGVIEQFFGPGTRLTVL.

The chain combines TRBV5-1 with TRBJ2-3; TRBD1 matches at 8 bases. V trimming: 0 bases; J trimming: 4 bases; junction bases outside the gene matches: 13. The CDR3 length is 18 residues. CDR1 SGHRS and CDR2 YFSETQ come from the germline V gene. In DNA form, the CDR3 reads TGCGCCAGCAGCTTGGGCCAACCGGGACAGGTCTCCGCAGATACGCAGTATTTT. Translation gives CASSLGQPGQVSADTQYF.

V is TRBV5-4 and J is TRBJ2-2; TRBD1 matches 9 bases. This CDR3 contains 16 residues. CDR1 and CDR2 (germline): SGHNT, YYREEE (reference sequence). V dropped 1 base and J dropped 4; count of bases not matched to a gene: 5. The CDR3 sequence is CASSLPGQGFTGELFF. CDR3 bases: TGTGCCAGCAGCTTGCCAGGACAGGGGTTCACCGGGGAGCTGTTTTTT.

The chain is built from TRBV11-2 and TRBJ2-3; D possibly corresponds to TRBD1 (5 bases). CDR3 size: 14 residues. Looked up from germline, CDR1 is SGHAT and CDR2 is FQNNGV. V lost 6 bases to trimming and J lost 2 bases, with 12 bases between them. CDR3 region: CASSQGYDTDTQYF. The CDR3 DNA is TGTGCCAGCAGTCAGGGTTATGACACAGATACGCAGTATTTT.

CDR3 sequence: CASSELAGPDTQYF. CDR3 DNA: TGTGCCAGCAGTGAACTAGCGGGGCCAGATACGCAGTATTTT. This chain uses TRBV6-1 with TRBJ2-3, with TRBD2 identical over 9 bases. From germline, CDR1 is MNHNS and CDR2 SASEGT. The CDR3 contains 14 residues. V shed 2 bases, J shed 4 bases, and the junction held 1 base outside the gene matches.

A few counts support this clone. The J gene is TRBJ2-3, the V gene TRBV11-2; the match to TRBD2 covers 11 bases. Per germline, CDR1 SGHAT and CDR2 FQNNGV. This CDR3 contains 18 residues. Trimming removed 5 bases from V and 3 bases from J; junction bases left unmatched: 13. The DNA for the CDR3 is TGTGCCAGCAGCCAGGGACTAGCGGCCCGGAGGTCGACAGATACGCAGTATTTT. Its protein is CASSQGLAARRSTDTQYF.

The gene calls are TRBV30 and TRBJ2-7, with 7 bases lining up with TRBD2. Germline values: CDR1 GTSNPN, CDR2 SVGIG (reference sequence). V trimming: 2 bases; J trimming: 1 base; junction bases outside the gene matches: 11. The CDR3 runs 16 residues. The CDR3 DNA sequence: TGTGCCTGGAGTCTGGGGGGGGGACTTCATTCCTACGAGCAGTACTTC. This translates into CAWSLGGGLHSYEQYF.